Below are 5 T cell receptor beta chains sequenced from a single sample in a study of HIV-infected patients and healthy controls. MiXCR, applied by TCRdb to the 5' RACE reads, yields one record per CDR3 protein. This table holds 15,000 to 20,000 distinct CDR3 sequences, 15% to 20% found once. Material: CD8+ T cells from blood. These receptors all come from a human donor in good health.

This clonotype showed up many times. The chain uses TRBV19 and TRBJ2-3, with D possibly being TRBD1 (5 bases). CDR3 length: 14 residues. Germline CDR1 and CDR2: LNHDA and SQIVND (reference sequence). Trimming removed 10 bases at V and 1 base at J, with 15 bases between. As DNA, the CDR3 is TGTGCCACCGCAAATAGGGGCCGCACAGATACGCAGTATTTT. This translates into CATANRGRTDTQYF. The full variable domain, with the rest looked up from reference TRBV19 and TRBJ2-3, is DGGITQSPKYLFRKEGQNVTLSCEQNLNHDAMYWYRQDPGQGLRLIYYSQIVNDFQKGDIAEGYSVSREKKESFPLTVTSAQKNPTAFYLCATANRGRTDTQYFGPGTRLTVL.

This clonotype was seen repeatedly, ten times or more. The V call is TRBV15, the J call TRBJ1-4; D is perhaps TRBD1 (5 bases). Germline assignment: CDR1 LNHNV and CDR2 YYDKDF (reference sequence). Trimming took 8 bases from V and 8 from J, leaving 15 bases between them. CDR3 length equals 13 residues. The CDR3 reads CATRGVPEEKLFF. CDR3 nucleotides: TGTGCCACCCGAGGGGTACCGGAGGAAAAACTGTTTTTT.

This clonotype is categorized as medium-sized. V is TRBV4-2 and J is TRBJ1-2; D ambiguous. Germline CDR1 is LGHNA and CDR2 is YNFKEQ. V shed 4 bases and J shed 6 bases, with 9 bases lying between them. There are 12 residues in the CDR3. In DNA form, the CDR3 reads TGTGCCAGCAGCCTGAGAGATGATGGCTACACCTTC. Translating gives CASSLRDDGYTF.

The chain employs TRBV29-1 and TRBJ1-1, with TRBD1 as a possible D gene (6 bases). The germline V gene has CDR1 SQVTM and CDR2 ANQGSEA. The CDR3 contains 11 residues. V was clipped by 6 bases and J by 9 bases, with 14 bases between them. CDR3 sequence (DNA): TGCAGCGTAGCCGGACAGAAGAAAGCTTTCTTT. This sequence encodes CSVAGQKKAFF. The variable domain in full, with the rest retrieved from reference TRBV29-1 and TRBJ1-1, is SAVISQKPSRDICQRGTSLTIQCQVDSQVTMMFWYRQQPGQSLTLIATANQGSEATYESGFVIDKFPISRPNLTFSTLTVSNMSPEDSSIYLCSVAGQKKAFFGQGTRLTVV.

Ten or more counts support this clonotype. V gene TRBV6-2 or TRBV6-3 combines with J gene TRBJ1-5; D is unclear. Trimming removed 6 bases at V and 0 bases at J, with 12 bases between. Germline V gene lookup returns CDR1 MNHEY and CDR2 SVGEGT. This CDR3 is built from 15 residues. The CDR3 coding sequence is TGTGCCAGCAGCGTACTGATAGATAGCAATCAGCCCCAGCATTTT. Translation: CASSVLIDSNQPQHF.